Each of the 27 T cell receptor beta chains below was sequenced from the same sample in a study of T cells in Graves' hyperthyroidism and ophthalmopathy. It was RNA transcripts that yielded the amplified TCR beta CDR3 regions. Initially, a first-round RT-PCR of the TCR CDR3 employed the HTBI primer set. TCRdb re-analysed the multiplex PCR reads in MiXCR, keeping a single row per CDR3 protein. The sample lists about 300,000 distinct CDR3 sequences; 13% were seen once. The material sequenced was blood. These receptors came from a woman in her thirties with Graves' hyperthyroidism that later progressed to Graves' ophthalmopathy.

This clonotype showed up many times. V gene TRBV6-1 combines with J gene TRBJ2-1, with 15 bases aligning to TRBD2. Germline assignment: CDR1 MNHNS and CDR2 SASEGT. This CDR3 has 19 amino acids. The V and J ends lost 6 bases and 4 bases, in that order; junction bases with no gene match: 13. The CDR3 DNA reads TGTGCCAGCAGCCTGGGACTAGCGGGAGGCGTGCGTAGTTACAATGAGCAGTTCTTC. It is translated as CASSLGLAGGVRSYNEQFF.

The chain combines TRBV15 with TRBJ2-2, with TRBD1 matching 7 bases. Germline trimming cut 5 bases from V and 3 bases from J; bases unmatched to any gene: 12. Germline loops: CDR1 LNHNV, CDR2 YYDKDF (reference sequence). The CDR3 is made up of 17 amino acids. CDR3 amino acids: CATSGTSTGLYTGELFF. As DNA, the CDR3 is TGTGCCACCAGCGGGACATCGACAGGGTTGTACACCGGGGAGCTGTTTTTT.

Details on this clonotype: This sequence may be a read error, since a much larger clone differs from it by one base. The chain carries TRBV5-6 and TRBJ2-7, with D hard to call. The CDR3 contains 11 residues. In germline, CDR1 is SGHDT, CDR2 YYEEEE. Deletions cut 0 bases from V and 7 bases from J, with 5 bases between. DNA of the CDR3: TGTGCCAGCAGCTTGGTGACTGAGCAGTACTTC. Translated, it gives CASSLVTEQYF.

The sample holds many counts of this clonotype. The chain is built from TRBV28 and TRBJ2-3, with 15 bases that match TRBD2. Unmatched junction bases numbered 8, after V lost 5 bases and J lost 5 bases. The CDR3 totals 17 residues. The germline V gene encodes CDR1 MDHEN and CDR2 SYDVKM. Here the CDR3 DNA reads TGTGCCAGCAGTCCCCTAATGGGACTAGCGGGAGGAGATACGCAGTATTTT. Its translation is CASSPLMGLAGGDTQYF.

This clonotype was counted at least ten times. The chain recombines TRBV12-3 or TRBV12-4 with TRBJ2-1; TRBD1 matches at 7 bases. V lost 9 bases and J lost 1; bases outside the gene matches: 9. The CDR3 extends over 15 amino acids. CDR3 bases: TGTGCCAGTAAGACAGGGACGAGTTCCTACAATGAGCAGTTCTTC. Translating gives CASKTGTSSYNEQFF.

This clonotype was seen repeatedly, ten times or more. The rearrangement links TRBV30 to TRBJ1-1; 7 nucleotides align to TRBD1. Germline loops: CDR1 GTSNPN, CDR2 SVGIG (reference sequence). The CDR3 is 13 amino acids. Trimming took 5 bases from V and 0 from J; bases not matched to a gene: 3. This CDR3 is CAWQGQMNTEAFF. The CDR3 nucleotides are TGTGCCTGGCAGGGACAGATGAACACTGAAGCTTTCTTT. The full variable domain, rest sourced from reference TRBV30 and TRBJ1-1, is SQTIHQWPATLVQPVGSPLSLECTVEGTSNPNLYWYRQAAGRGLQLLFYSVGIGQISSEVPQNLSASRPQDRQFILSSKKLLLSDSGFYLCAWQGQMNTEAFFGQGTRLTVV.

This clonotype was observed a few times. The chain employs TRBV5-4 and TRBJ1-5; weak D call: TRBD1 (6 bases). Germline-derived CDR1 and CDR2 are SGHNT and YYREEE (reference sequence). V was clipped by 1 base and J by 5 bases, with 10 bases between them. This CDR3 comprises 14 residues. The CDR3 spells CASSLRQGYQPQHF. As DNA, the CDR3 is TGTGCCAGCAGCTTGAGGCAGGGGTATCAGCCCCAGCATTTT.

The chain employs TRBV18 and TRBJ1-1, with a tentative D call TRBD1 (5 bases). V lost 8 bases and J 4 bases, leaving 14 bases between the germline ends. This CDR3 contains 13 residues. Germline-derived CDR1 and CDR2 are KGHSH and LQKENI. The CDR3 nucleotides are TGTGCCAGCACATATGCAGGGTCCACTGAAGCTTTCTTT. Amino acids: CASTYAGSTEAFF.

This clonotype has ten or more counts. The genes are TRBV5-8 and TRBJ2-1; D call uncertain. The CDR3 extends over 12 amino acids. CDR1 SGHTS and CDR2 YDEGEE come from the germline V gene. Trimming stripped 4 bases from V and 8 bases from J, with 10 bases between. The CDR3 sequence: CASSQRTHEQFF. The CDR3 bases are TGTGCCAGCAGCCAGAGGACGCATGAGCAGTTCTTC.

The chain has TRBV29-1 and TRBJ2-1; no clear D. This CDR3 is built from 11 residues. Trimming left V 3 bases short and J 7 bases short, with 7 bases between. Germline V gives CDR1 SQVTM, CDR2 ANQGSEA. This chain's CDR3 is CSVDVLNEQFF. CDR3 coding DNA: TGCAGCGTTGATGTTTTGAATGAGCAGTTCTTC.

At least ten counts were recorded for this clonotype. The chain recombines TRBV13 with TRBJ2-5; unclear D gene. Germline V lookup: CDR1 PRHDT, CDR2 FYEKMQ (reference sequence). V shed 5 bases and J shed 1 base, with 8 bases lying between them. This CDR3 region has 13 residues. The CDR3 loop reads CASSPRAQETQYF. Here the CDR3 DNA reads TGTGCCAGCAGCCCCCGGGCCCAAGAGACCCAGTACTTC.

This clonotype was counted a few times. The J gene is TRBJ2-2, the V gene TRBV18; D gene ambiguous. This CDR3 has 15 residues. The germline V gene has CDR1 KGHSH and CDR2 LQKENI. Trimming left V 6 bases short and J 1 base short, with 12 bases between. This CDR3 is CASSPDLRNTGELFF. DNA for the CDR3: TGTGCCAGCTCCCCTGACCTAAGGAACACCGGGGAGCTGTTTTTT.

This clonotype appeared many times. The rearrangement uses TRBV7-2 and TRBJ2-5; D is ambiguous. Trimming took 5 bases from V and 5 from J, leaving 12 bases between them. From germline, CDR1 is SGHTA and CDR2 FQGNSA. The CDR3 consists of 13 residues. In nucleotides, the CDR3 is TGTGCCAGCAGCCGCGTGGTCCGGGAGACCCAGTACTTC. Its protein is CASSRVVRETQYF.

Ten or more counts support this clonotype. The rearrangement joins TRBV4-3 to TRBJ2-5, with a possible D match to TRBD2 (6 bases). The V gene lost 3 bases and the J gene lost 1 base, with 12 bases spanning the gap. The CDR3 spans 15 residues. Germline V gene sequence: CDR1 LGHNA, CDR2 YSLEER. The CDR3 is CASSQGGLGQETQYF. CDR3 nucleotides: TGCGCCAGCAGCCAGGGGGGACTCGGCCAAGAGACCCAGTACTTC.

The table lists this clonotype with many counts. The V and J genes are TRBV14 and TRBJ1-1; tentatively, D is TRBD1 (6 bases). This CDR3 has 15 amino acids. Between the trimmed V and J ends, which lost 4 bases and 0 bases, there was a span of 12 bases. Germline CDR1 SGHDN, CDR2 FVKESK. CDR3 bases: TGTGCCAGCAGCCCGCGACAGGACATGAACACTGAAGCTTTCTTT. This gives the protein CASSPRQDMNTEAFF. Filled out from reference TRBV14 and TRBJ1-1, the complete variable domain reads EAGVTQFPSHSVIEKGQTVTLRCDPISGHDNLYWYRRVMGKEIKFLLHFVKESKQDESGMPNNRFLAERTGGTYSTLKVQPAELEDSGVYFCASSPRQDMNTEAFFGQGTRLTVV.

The chain's CDR3 is CASGGLATGEQYF. The CDR3 DNA sequence: TGTGCCAGCGGGGGACTAGCGACCGGGGAGCAGTACTTC. The rearrangement links TRBV7-9 to TRBJ2-7, with 10 bases that match TRBD2. In germline, CDR1 is SEHNR, CDR2 FQNEAQ (reference sequence). This CDR3 has 13 amino acids. J was trimmed by 7 bases and V by 8 bases; bases with no gene match: 8.

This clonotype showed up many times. The CDR3 DNA sequence: TGCAGTGCTAGACCTGTAGGGGGGGAGACCCAGTACTTC. This sequence encodes CSARPVGGETQYF. This chain joins TRBV20-1 and TRBJ2-5; the D call may be TRBD1 or TRBD2 (6 bases each). This CDR3 is built from 13 residues. V lost 2 bases to trimming and J lost 5 bases, with 12 bases between them. CDR1 DFQATT and CDR2 SNEGSKA come from the germline V gene (reference sequence).

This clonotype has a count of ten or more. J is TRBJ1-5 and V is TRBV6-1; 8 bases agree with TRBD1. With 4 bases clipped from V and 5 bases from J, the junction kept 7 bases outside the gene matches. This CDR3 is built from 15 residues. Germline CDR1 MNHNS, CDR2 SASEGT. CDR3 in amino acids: CASSAQGVGDQPQHF. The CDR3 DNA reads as TGTGCCAGCAGTGCACAGGGGGTCGGGGATCAGCCCCAGCATTTT.

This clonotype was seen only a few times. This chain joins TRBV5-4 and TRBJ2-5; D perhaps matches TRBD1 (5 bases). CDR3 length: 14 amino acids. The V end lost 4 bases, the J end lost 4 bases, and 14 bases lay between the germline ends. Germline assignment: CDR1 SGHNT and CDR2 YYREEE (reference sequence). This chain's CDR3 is CASSTDSRGETQYF. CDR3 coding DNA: TGTGCCAGCAGCACAGACAGTAGGGGAGAGACCCAGTACTTC. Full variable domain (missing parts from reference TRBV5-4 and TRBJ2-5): ETGVTQSPTHLIKTRGQQVTLRCSSQSGHNTVSWYQQALGQGPQFIFQYYREEENGRGNFPPRFSGLQFPNYSSELNVNALELDDSALYLCASSTDSRGETQYFGPGTRLLVL.

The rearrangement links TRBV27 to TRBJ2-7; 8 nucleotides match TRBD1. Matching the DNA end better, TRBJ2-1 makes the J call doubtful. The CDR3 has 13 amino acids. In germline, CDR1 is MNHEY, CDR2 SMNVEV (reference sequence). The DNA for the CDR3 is TGTGCCAGCAGTCACAGGGGGTCCTACGAGCAGTTCTTC. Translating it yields CASSHRGSYEQFF.

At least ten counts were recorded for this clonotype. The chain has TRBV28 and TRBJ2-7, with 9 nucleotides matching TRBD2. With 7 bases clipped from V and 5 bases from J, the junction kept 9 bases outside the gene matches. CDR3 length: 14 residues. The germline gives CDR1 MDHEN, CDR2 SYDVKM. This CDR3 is CASTDLSGSDEQYF. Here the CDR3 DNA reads TGTGCCAGCACCGATCTTAGCGGGAGTGACGAGCAGTACTTC.

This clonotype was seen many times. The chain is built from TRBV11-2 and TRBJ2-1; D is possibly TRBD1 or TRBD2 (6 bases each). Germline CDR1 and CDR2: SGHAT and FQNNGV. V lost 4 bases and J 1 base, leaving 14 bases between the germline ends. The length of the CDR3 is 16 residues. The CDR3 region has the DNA TGTGCCAGCAGCTCCAGGGGAGGAACGTCCTACAATGAGCAGTTCTTC. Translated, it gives CASSSRGGTSYNEQFF.

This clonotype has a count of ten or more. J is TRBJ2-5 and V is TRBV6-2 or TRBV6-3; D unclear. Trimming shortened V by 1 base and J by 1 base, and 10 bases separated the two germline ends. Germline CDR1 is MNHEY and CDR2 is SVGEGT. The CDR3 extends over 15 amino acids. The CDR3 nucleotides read TGTGCCAGCAGTTACTATCCACCACCCCAAGAGACCCAGTACTTC. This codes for CASSYYPPPQETQYF.

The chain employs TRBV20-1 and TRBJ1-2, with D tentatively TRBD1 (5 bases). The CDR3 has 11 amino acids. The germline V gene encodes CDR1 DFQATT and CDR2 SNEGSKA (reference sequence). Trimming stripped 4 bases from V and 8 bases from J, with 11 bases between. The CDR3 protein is CSATGLEGYTF. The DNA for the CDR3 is TGCAGTGCTACAGGGCTTGAAGGCTACACCTTC.

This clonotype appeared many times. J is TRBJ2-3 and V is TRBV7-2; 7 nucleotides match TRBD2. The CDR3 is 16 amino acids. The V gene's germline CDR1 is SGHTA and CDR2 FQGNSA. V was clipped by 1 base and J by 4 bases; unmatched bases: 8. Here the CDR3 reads CASSLDVTSPPDTQYF. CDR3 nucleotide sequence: TGTGCCAGCAGCTTAGACGTGACTAGCCCCCCAGATACGCAGTATTTT.

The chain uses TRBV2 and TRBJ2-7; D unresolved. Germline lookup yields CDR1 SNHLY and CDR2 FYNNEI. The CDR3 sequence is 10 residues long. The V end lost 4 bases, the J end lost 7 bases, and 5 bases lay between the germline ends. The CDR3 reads CASSAIEQYF. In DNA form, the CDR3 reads TGTGCCAGCAGTGCCATTGAGCAGTACTTC.

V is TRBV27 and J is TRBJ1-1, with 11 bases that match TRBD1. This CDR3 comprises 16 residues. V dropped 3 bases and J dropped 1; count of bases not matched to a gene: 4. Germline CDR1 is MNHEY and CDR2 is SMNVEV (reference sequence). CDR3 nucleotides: TGTGCCAGCAGTTTTGGACAGGGGGCTCCGAACACTGAAGCTTTCTTT. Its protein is CASSFGQGAPNTEAFF.